This passage covers 18 T cell receptor beta chains from one sample sequenced in a study of regulatory T cells in long-lasting Graves disease. Time point here: newly diagnosed GD, antithyroid drugs for less than 3 months. Extracted PBMC RNA gave rise to the TCR library. Library construction for TCR beta used iRepertoire HTBI primers and Arm-PCR of CDR3 regions. TCRdb recomputed calls from the multiplex PCR reads with MiXCR, one row per CDR3 protein. The sample shows fewer than 450,000 distinct CDR3 sequences, 14% to 15% of them seen only once. The data also belong to a second study, concerning T cells in Graves' hyperthyroidism and ophthalmopathy.

The sample consisted of peripheral blood mononuclear cells (PBMCs), taken at new diagnosis, from a patient treated with antithyroid drugs. All receptors come from a woman in her forties with Graves disease.

The chain joins TRBV6-9 to TRBJ2-2, with 9 bases aligning to TRBD2. This CDR3 comprises 21 residues. The V gene's germline CDR1 is MNHGY and CDR2 SVAAGI. With 3 bases clipped from V and 6 bases from J, the junction kept 23 bases outside the gene matches. CDR3 coding DNA: TGTGCCAGCAGTTACGGGGGGAGACCGGAGGCTAGCGGGATTTTCGCCGGGGAGCTGTTTTTT. Its translation: CASSYGGRPEASGIFAGELFF.

This clonotype has ten or more counts. The J gene is TRBJ2-1, the V gene TRBV6-2 or TRBV6-3; D ambiguous. CDR3 size: 12 residues. V lost 0 bases and J lost 10, with 7 bases in between. CDR1 and CDR2 (germline): MNHEY, SVGEGT. In nucleotides, the CDR3 is TGTGCCAGCAGTTACTCTCTGGAAGAGCAGTTCTTC. It yields the protein CASSYSLEEQFF.

Many counts were recorded for this clonotype. The chain recombines TRBV6-1 with TRBJ2-2; tentative D call: TRBD2 (6 bases). Looked up from germline, CDR1 is MNHNS and CDR2 is SASEGT. The CDR3 is 14 residues long. Trimming took 7 bases from V and 4 from J, leaving 13 bases between them. CDR3 nucleotide sequence: TGTGCCAGCACGGGGGAAGGGATCACCGGGGAGCTGTTTTTT. Translation gives CASTGEGITGELFF.

This rearrangement joins TRBV7-2 to TRBJ1-2; D uncertain. The germline V gene has CDR1 SGHTA and CDR2 FQGNSA. CDR3 size: 12 residues. V was cut by 4 bases and J by 2 bases, with 5 bases left in between. CDR3 in DNA: TGTGCCAGCAGCTCCACGAACTATGGCTACACCTTC. Translated: CASSSTNYGYTF.

Ten or more counts support this clonotype. The rearrangement joins TRBV28 to TRBJ2-1; the D gene is possibly TRBD1 (6 bases). The V end was cut by 2 bases, the J end by 9 bases, with 11 bases between. Germline assignment: CDR1 MDHEN and CDR2 SYDVKM. The CDR3 covers 13 residues. CDR3 sequence reads: CASSLMAGAEQFF. The CDR3 DNA sequence: TGTGCCAGCAGTTTAATGGCAGGGGCTGAGCAGTTCTTC.

This clonotype was seen many times. The chain has TRBV19 and TRBJ2-2; tentatively, D is TRBD1 or TRBD2 (5 bases each). The CDR3 length is 15 residues. Germline-derived CDR1 and CDR2 are LNHDA and SQIVND (reference sequence). V was clipped by 5 bases and J by 4 bases, with 14 bases between them. The CDR3: CASSVDGGGTGELFF. CDR3 coding DNA: TGTGCCAGTAGTGTGGACGGTGGGGGCACCGGGGAGCTGTTTTTT.

As regards this clonotype: This may be a read error, as it is one base from a much larger clone. The chain joins TRBV28 to TRBJ2-1; the D call may be TRBD1 or TRBD2 (6 bases each). In germline, CDR1 is MDHEN, CDR2 SYDVKM. The CDR3 has 11 residues. CDR3 bases: TGTACCAGCAGGGGAGGAATGGAGCAGTTCTTC. It is translated as CTSRGGMEQFF.

This clonotype was recorded at least ten times. The chain has TRBV18 and TRBJ2-1; TRBD1 matches 9 bases. J was trimmed by 9 bases and V by 4 bases; bases with no gene match: 10. The CDR3 has 15 amino acids. CDR1 is KGHSH and CDR2 is LQKENI in the germline V gene. This CDR3 is CASSRAEGQGSEQFF. The CDR3 coding sequence is TGTGCCAGCTCACGGGCTGAGGGACAGGGTAGTGAGCAGTTCTTC.

This clonotype was observed at least ten times. The chain employs TRBV20-1 and TRBJ1-6, with 9 bases lining up with TRBD1. The CDR3 length is 15 residues. CDR1 is DFQATT and CDR2 is SNEGSKA in the germline V gene (reference sequence). Trimming took 5 bases from V and 8 from J; bases not matched to a gene: 10. CDR3 sequence: CSAGGGQGMDSPLHF. As DNA, the CDR3 is TGCAGTGCTGGAGGAGGACAGGGGATGGATTCACCCCTCCACTTT.

The chain uses TRBV5-1 and TRBJ2-1; D unclear. The CDR3 loop spans 15 amino acids. Between the trimmed V and J ends, which lost 2 bases and 6 bases, there was a span of 15 bases. CDR1 SGHRS and CDR2 YFSETQ come from the germline V gene. As DNA, the CDR3 is TGCGCCAGCAGCTTTGGCACTCAGCGAGGCAATGAGCAGTTCTTC. Translated, it gives CASSFGTQRGNEQFF.

V is TRBV4-3 and J is TRBJ1-2; tentatively, D is TRBD1 (5 bases). This CDR3 has 14 residues. The V gene's germline CDR1 is LGHNA and CDR2 YSLEER. Trimming cost V 2 bases and J 3 bases, with 10 bases left between them. CDR3 in DNA: TGCGCCAGCAGCCAACAGGGATTAGACTATGGCTACACCTTC. Protein: CASSQQGLDYGYTF.

The V gene is TRBV19, the J gene TRBJ2-7; D not certain. Germline CDR1 and CDR2: LNHDA and SQIVND (reference sequence). Trimming pared 5 bases from V and 2 bases from J, leaving 13 bases between. The CDR3 spans 14 residues. CDR3 bases: TGTGCCAGTAGTCGATCCTTACCAACCTACGAGCAGTACTTC. This codes for CASSRSLPTYEQYF. The variable domain in full, completed from reference TRBV19 and TRBJ2-7, reads DGGITQSPKYLFRKEGQNVTLSCEQNLNHDAMYWYRQDPGQGLRLIYYSQIVNDFQKGDIAEGYSVSREKKESFPLTVTSAQKNPTAFYLCASSRSLPTYEQYFGPGTRLTVT.

There are many counts of this clonotype. The chain carries TRBV11-2 and TRBJ2-6; possibly TRBD1 for D (6 bases). Germline-derived CDR1 and CDR2 are SGHAT and FQNNGV. V was pared by 5 bases and J by 0 bases, with 11 bases between. The CDR3 totals 16 residues. This CDR3 reads CASSPGALSGANVLTF. The CDR3 DNA sequence: TGTGCCAGCAGCCCAGGGGCCCTCTCTGGGGCCAACGTCCTGACTTTC.

This clonotype came up a few times. The chain couples TRBV20-1 to TRBJ1-5; the D gene is possibly TRBD1 (5 bases). The CDR3 loop spans 12 amino acids. Germline loops: CDR1 DFQATT, CDR2 SNEGSKA (reference sequence). V lost 7 bases and J lost 7, with 14 bases in between. The CDR3: CSVTQGGQPQHF. In DNA form, the CDR3 reads TGCAGTGTCACGCAGGGAGGACAGCCCCAGCATTTT.

This clonotype was counted ten times or more. The gene calls are TRBV12-3 or TRBV12-4 and TRBJ2-5; 7 nucleotides agree with TRBD2. This CDR3 has 15 residues. The J segment lost 4 bases and the V segment lost 3 bases, leaving 8 bases of the junction unmatched. CDR3: CASSFGGSLVETQYF. DNA of the CDR3: TGTGCCAGCAGTTTCGGGGGGAGCTTAGTAGAGACCCAGTACTTC.

On this clonotype itself: A single base separates this from a much larger clone, so it may be a read error. The CDR3 ends on some other residue instead of the conserved phenylalanine or tryptophan, so this is likely a read error. The V call is TRBV9, the J call TRBJ2-3; no firm D call. The germline gives CDR1 SGDLS, CDR2 YYNGEE. The CDR3 loop spans 13 amino acids. V was trimmed by 2 bases and J by 3 bases, leaving 7 bases between them. The CDR3 sequence: CASSVYRTDTQYL. The DNA for the CDR3 is TGTGCCAGCAGCGTTTACCGAACAGATACGCAGTATTTG.

This clonotype occurred many times. The V gene is TRBV11-2, the J gene TRBJ2-1; 9 bases are a match to TRBD2. The V gene's germline CDR1 is SGHAT and CDR2 FQNNGV. The V segment lost 1 base and the J segment 6 bases; nucleotides outside the gene matches: 4. The CDR3 covers 15 residues. The CDR3 loop is CASSLGSGRPNEQFF. The CDR3, as DNA: TGTGCCAGCAGCTTAGGGAGCGGGAGGCCCAATGAGCAGTTCTTC.

The chain recombines TRBV3-1 with TRBJ1-2; the D is unclear. The V gene lost 0 bases and the J gene lost 2 bases, with 4 bases spanning the gap. Germline V gene data show CDR1 as LGHDT and CDR2 as YNNKEL (reference sequence). The CDR3 has 13 amino acids. CDR3 sequence: CASSQDGNYGYTF. DNA of the CDR3: TGTGCCAGCAGCCAAGACGGGAACTATGGCTACACCTTC.